In this sample, the clone carrying this T cell receptor beta chain turned up a few times. CDR3 length: 18 residues. V lost 1 base to trimming and J lost 1 base; unmatched junction nucleotides: 11. Germline V gene lookup returns CDR1 MGHRA and CDR2 YSYEKL. This record belongs to a study of blood T cell repertoires in COVID-19. Study-level background: Samples representing acute and convalescent COVID-19 were sourced from the United States, Italy and Spain. T cells, B-cell-depleted T cells, or PBMCs provided the cDNA or gDNA that served as material.

Sequencing was performed with immunoSEQ multiplex PCR; in TCRdb, only in-frame clones are kept and a portion is missing. The sample lists over 200,000 clones, around 86% seen once, with 8.5% to 10% in the top ten. The chain recombines TRBV4-1 with TRBJ1-1, with 8 bases lining up with TRBD1. The clonotype comes from a woman aged 45-59 years with acute COVID-19. The sequenced sample consisted of PBMCs or T cells enriched from blood (not recorded which). CDR3 sequence reads: CASSQVGGRGLGNTEAFF. The CDR3 region has the DNA TGCGCCAGCAGCCAAGTGGGAGGCAGGGGGCTTGGGAACACTGAAGCTTTCTTT.